This T cell receptor (beta chain) was identified in a study of blood T cell repertoires in COVID-19. TCRdb keeps only in-frame clones here, not all; method: immunoSEQ multiplex PCR. The sample has 100,000 or so clones, roughly 79% seen once. This clone came up a few times. The V segment lost 7 bases and the J segment 3 bases; nucleotides outside the gene matches: 7. From germline, CDR1 is SQVTM and CDR2 ANQGSEA. The CDR3 extends over 13 amino acids. This sequence originates from a woman in her 70s with acute or convalescent COVID-19. Sequenced material: peripheral blood. The gene calls are TRBV29-1 and TRBJ2-7, with 9 bases that match TRBD2. CDR3 nucleotides: TGCAGCGCCTCGACTAGCGGAAACTACGAGCAGTACTTC. It translates to CSASTSGNYEQYF.